The source of this TCR beta chain is a study of cytomegalovirus exposure and HLA in healthy donors. The study's findings and limits: Earlier findings revealed that most TCR beta V segments proved productive either about 87% or about 30% of the time.

Germline CDR1 SEHNR, CDR2 FQNEAQ (reference sequence). CDR3 length: 12 residues. The V end lost 5 bases, the J end lost 11 bases, and 15 bases lay between the germline ends. With respect to this clone: Its antigen is undetermined.

Primers: 60 Vbeta forward and 13 Jbeta reverse. Per the original methods: In a later analysis, the count reached some 73 million unique TCR beta chains, with 9 million to 11 million shared. Clones were read by immunoSEQ multiplex PCR, and TCRdb kept only the in-frame ones, dropping some. D and trimming come from the DNA, and the V and J calls and clone size come from that table. The sample comprises fewer than 150,000 clones, over 65% of which are singletons, and 0.95% to 1.5% rests with the top ten. The J gene is TRBJ1-1, the V gene TRBV7-9; D call uncertain. The sequenced material came from PBMCs. The clonotype was recovered from a man in his forties or fifties in good health and CMV-seronegative. The CDR3 region is CASSLDRLEAFF. CDR3 coding DNA: TGTGCCAGCAGCCTAGATCGCCTGGAGGCTTTCTTT.